These T cell receptor beta chains were read from a single sample in a study of graft-versus-host responses after intestinal transplantation. Repertoires were generated with immunoSEQ multiplex PCR, while TCRdb's copy carries only in-frame clones and drops some. The data contain fewer than 75,000 clones, roughly 90% of them singletons. The sample consisted of PBMCs, taken 26 days after transplant. These receptors were obtained from a human patient who received an intestinal transplant, so some T cells may come from the graft donor. Each CDR3 is given with its conserved first and last residue. Each record gives: clone size, J gene, D gene, V gene, CDR3 protein, CDR3 DNA. A D gene is named only where the DNA matches it firmly. Clone sizes are given selectively: once, few, many, or a class where the clone is expanded.

NA	TRBJ1-5	NA	TRBV27	CASSSQRPGQAFQPQHF	TGTGCCAGCAGTTCACAAAGACCTGGGCAGGCCTTTCAGCCCCAGCATTTT
NA	TRBJ2-5	NA	TRBV7-8	CASSLETDQETQYF	TGTGCCAGCAGCTTAGAAACAGACCAAGAGACCCAGTACTTC
NA	TRBJ2-2	TRBD1	TRBV7-6	CASSPTGIAGELFF	TGTGCCAGCAGCCCGACAGGGATTGCCGGGGAGCTGTTTTTT
NA	TRBJ1-1	NA	TRBV6-4	CASSHGQGGEAFF	TGTGCCAGCAGTCACGGGCAGGGAGGGGAAGCTTTCTTT
NA	TRBJ2-5	NA	TRBV5-1	CASSRGSVQETQYF	TGCGCCAGCAGCAGGGGCAGCGTCCAAGAGACCCAGTACTTC
NA	TRBJ2-5	NA	TRBV6-1	CASSEGHGGETQYF	TGTGCCAGCAGTGAGGGACACGGAGGAGAGACCCAGTACTTC
once	TRBJ2-6	NA	TRBV5-1	CASSIQDGASGANVLTF	TGCGCCAGCAGCATTCAAGACGGAGCCTCTGGGGCCAACGTCCTGACTTTC
NA	TRBJ2-3	NA	TRBV4-1	CASSQVADTQYF	TGCGCCAGCAGCCAAGTGGCCGATACGCAGTATTTT
NA	TRBJ1-2	NA	TRBV23-1	CASRPGGDGYTF	TGCGCCAGCAGACCTGGGGGGGATGGCTACACCTTC
NA	TRBJ2-2	NA	TRBV5-1	CASSFGLASNTGELFF	TGCGCCAGCAGCTTCGGGCTAGCTTCGAACACCGGGGAGCTGTTTTTT
once	TRBJ1-2	TRBD1	TRBV11-2	CASSPPRQGLYYGYTF	TGTGCCAGCAGCCCCCCCCGACAGGGGTTGTACTATGGCTACACCTTC
NA	TRBJ1-2	NA	TRBV28	CASSLAGNRYGYTF	TGTGCCAGCAGTTTAGCGGGTAACCGCTATGGCTACACCTTC
NA	TRBJ2-1	NA	TRBV9	CASSVVWGGEQFF	TGTGCCAGCAGCGTAGTGTGGGGCGGTGAGCAGTTCTTC
NA	TRBJ2-2	TRBD1	TRBV28	CASSSPRDRDPGELFF	TGTGCCAGCAGTTCCCCCCGAGACAGGGATCCCGGGGAGCTGTTTTTT
NA	TRBJ1-2	TRBD1	TRBV5-4	CASSLDRGDYGYTF	TGTGCCAGCAGCTTAGACAGGGGGGACTATGGCTACACCTTC
NA	TRBJ2-1	TRBD1	TRBV4-1	CASSPGQDLLSEQFF	TGCGCCAGCAGCCCGGGACAGGACCTTCTTAGTGAGCAGTTCTTC
NA	TRBJ1-2	TRBD1	TRBV28	CASSILGQGPNYGYTF	TGTGCCAGCAGTATCTTAGGACAGGGCCCCAACTATGGCTACACCTTC
NA	TRBJ2-1	NA	TRBV11-3	CASSLEPGSPYNEQFF	TGTGCCAGCAGCTTAGAACCAGGGTCGCCCTACAATGAGCAGTTCTTC
NA	TRBJ1-4	NA	TRBV5-1	CASSLARGLDEKLFF	TGCGCCAGCAGCTTGGCTCGGGGATTGGATGAAAAACTGTTTTTT
NA	TRBJ1-1	TRBD1	TRBV6-5	CASSETGEVTEAFF	TGTGCCAGCTCGGAGACAGGGGAGGTCACTGAAGCTTTCTTT
NA	TRBJ2-1	TRBD2	TRBV19	CASSVGTSGGPRYNEQFF	TGTGCCAGTAGTGTGGGGACTAGCGGGGGGCCTAGGTACAATGAGCAGTTCTTC
NA	TRBJ2-3	TRBD2	TRBV29-1	CSALRLAGVASTDTQYF	TGCAGCGCCCTCCGACTAGCGGGGGTCGCTAGCACAGATACGCAGTATTTT
NA	TRBJ2-1	TRBD2	TRBV28	CASSSFLAVHNEQFF	TGTGCCAGCAGTTCCTTTCTAGCGGTTCACAATGAGCAGTTCTTC
NA	TRBJ1-5	NA	TRBV6-6	CASSYSSGSNQPQHF	TGTGCCAGCAGTTACTCGTCAGGGAGCAATCAGCCCCAGCATTTT
NA	TRBJ2-3	NA	TRBV9	CASSVGAGTDTQYF	TGTGCCAGCAGCGTAGGCGCTGGCACAGATACGCAGTATTTT
few	TRBJ2-1	NA	TRBV7-9	CASSIDSNEQFF	TGTGCCAGCAGCATCGACAGCAATGAGCAGTTCTTC